The clone carrying this T cell receptor (beta chain) appeared a single time. The sample comes from a study of blood T cell repertoires in COVID-19. Looking at the study overall: Donors in the United States, Italy and Spain gave samples during acute or convalescent COVID-19.

Germline V lookup: CDR1 MDHEN, CDR2 SYDVKM. The V segment lost 4 bases and the J segment 2 bases; nucleotides outside the gene matches: 6. CDR3 size: 16 residues. TCRdb keeps only in-frame clones here, not all; method: immunoSEQ multiplex PCR. The sample consists of around 400,000 clones, roughly 88% of them appearing once. Enrollees, 18 to 89 years old, lived in approximately 25 US areas. Cohort assignment relied on participant-reported clinical history. The rearrangement joins TRBV28 to TRBJ2-1, with 9 bases matching TRBD2. The TCR sequence derives from a woman between 18 and 29 years old who had been exposed to COVID-19. Material for sequencing was PBMCs or T cells enriched from blood (not recorded which). CDR3 amino acids: CASSSLSSGAYNEQFF. The CDR3 nucleotides are TGTGCCAGCAGTTCATTATCTAGCGGGGCCTACAATGAGCAGTTCTTC.